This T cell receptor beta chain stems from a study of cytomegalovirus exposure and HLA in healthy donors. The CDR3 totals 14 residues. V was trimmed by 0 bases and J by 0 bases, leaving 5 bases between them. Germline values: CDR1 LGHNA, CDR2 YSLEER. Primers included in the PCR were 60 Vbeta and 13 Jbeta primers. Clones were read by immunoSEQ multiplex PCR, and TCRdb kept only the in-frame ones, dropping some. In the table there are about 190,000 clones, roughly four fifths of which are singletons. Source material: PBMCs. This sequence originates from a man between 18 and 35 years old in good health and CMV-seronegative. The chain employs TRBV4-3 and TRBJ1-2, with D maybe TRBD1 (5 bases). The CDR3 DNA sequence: TGCGCCAGCAGCCAAGAGGACACTAACTATGGCTACACCTTC. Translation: CASSQEDTNYGYTF.